This TCR beta chain comes out of a study of cytomegalovirus exposure and HLA in healthy donors. Study results and caveats: A classifier reportedly called cytomegalovirus status with high sensitivity and specificity. Clusters of TCRs from the first cohort tended to co-occur in the 110 or so validation repertoires (as a later analysis found).

Assay: immunoSEQ multiplex PCR; the TCRdb copy retains only in-frame clones and omits some. Among about 64,000 clones listed, roughly 95% were seen once. It was the 120-subject validation cohort, separate from the approximately 700-subject first cohort, to which the donors belonged. The CDR3 length is 16 residues. Germline loops: CDR1 SGHNT, CDR2 YYREEE (reference sequence). V dropped 4 bases and J dropped 10; count of bases not matched to a gene: 17. This clone is a singleton in its sample. Its antigen is not identified. The chain is built from TRBV5-4 and TRBJ2-1, with 7 bases lining up with TRBD2. Sequencing was done on a sample of PBMCs. The TCR originated in a woman aged 18 to 35 in good health and CMV-seropositive. The CDR3 loop reads CASSPTGGLSPSEQFF. The CDR3 DNA reads TGTGCCAGCAGCCCAACCGGGGGACTAAGCCCTAGCGAGCAGTTCTTC.